This note documents a single T cell receptor (beta chain) sequence. Its antigen is unidentified. Before sequencing, viral peptide pools were used by the ViraFEST assay to expand antigen-specific CD4+ T cells. Scientists isolated CD4+ T cells after a roughly 10-day culture period ended. Nucleocapsid antibody tests were negative, and the vaccine recipients had no prior SARS-CoV-2 infection. Over 1.5 million PBMC per well were cultured with 9 to 10 IU/ml IL-2 and 7.5 to 10 ug/ml peptides. Fresh IL-2-containing medium replaced half the medium on days 3 and 7. Using immunoSEQ multiplex PCR, the repertoire was profiled, and TCRdb retains in-frame clones only, with some absent. The repertoire has around 36,000 clones, roughly two thirds of them found once; the top ten carry 22%. The data originate from a study of vaccination effects on CD4 cells after COVID-19. The study's findings and limits: Few convalescent patients were studied, and early post-infection samples were lacking.

Sequenced here: CD4+ T cells from PBMCs cultured with SARS-CoV-2 spike peptides, sampled before COVID-19 vaccination. This TCR was sampled from a human donor who received a COVID-19 vaccine.

The CDR3 DNA follows: TGTGCCAGCAGCTTAGGGCCAGTTAATGGCTACACCTTC. Encoded protein: CASSLGPVNGYTF. V gene TRBV7-9 combines with J gene TRBJ1-2; unclear D gene. This CDR3 comprises 13 residues. Trimming shortened V by 1 base and J by 6 bases, and 9 bases separated the two germline ends. CDR1 is SEHNR, CDR2 FQNEAQ, per germline (reference sequence).